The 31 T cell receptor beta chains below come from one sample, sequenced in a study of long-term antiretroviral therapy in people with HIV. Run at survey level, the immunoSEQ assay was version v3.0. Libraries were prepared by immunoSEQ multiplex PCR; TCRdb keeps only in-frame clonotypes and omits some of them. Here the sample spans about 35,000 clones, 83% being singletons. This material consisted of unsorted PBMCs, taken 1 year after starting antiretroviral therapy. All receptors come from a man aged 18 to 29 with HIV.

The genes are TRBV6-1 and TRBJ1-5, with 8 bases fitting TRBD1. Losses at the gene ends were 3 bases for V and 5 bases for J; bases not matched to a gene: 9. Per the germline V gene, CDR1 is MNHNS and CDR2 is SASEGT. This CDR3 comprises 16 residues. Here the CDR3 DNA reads TGTGCCAGCAGTGAGCGGGCCAGGGGGCCTCATCAGCCCCAGCATTTT. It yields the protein CASSERARGPHQPQHF.

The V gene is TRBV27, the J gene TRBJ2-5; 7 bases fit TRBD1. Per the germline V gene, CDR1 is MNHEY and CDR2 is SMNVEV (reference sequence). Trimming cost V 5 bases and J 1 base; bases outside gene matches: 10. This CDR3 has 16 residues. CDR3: CASSPRQGWGQETQYF. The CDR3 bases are TGTGCCAGCAGTCCTCGACAGGGATGGGGCCAAGAGACCCAGTACTTC.

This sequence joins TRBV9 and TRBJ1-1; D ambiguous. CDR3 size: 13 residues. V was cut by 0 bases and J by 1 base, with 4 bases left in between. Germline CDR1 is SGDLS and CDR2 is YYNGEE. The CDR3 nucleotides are TGTGCCAGCAGCGTAGAGGGGAACACTGAAGCTTTCTTT. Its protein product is CASSVEGNTEAFF.

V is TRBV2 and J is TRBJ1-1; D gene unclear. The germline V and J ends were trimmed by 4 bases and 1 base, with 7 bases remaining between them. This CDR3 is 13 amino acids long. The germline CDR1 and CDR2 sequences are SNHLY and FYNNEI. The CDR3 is CASSVKENTEAFF. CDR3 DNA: TGTGCCAGCAGTGTGAAGGAGAACACTGAAGCTTTCTTT.

The CDR3 sequence: CASSDPGPQGAGNTGELFF. The CDR3 bases are TGTGCCAGCAGCGACCCCGGCCCCCAGGGGGCAGGGAACACCGGGGAGCTGTTTTTT. The chain couples TRBV5-4 to TRBJ2-2; 8 nucleotides line up with TRBD1. The junction had 15 bases not matched to a gene; V was cut back by 4 bases and J by 1 base. Per the germline V gene, CDR1 is SGHNT and CDR2 is YYREEE (reference sequence). The length of the CDR3 is 19 residues.

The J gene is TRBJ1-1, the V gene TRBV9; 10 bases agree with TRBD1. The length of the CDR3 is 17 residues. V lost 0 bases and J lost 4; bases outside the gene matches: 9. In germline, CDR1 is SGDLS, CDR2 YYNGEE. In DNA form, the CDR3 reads TGTGCCAGCAGCGTAGAAGGGACAGGGGATAGGAGCACTGAAGCTTTCTTT. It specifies CASSVEGTGDRSTEAFF.

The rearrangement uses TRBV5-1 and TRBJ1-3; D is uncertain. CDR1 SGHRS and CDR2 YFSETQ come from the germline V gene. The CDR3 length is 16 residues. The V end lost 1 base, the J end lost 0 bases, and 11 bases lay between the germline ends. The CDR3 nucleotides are TGCGCCAGCAGCTTGCTTGACCGTAGCTCTGGAAACACCATATATTTT. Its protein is CASSLLDRSSGNTIYF.

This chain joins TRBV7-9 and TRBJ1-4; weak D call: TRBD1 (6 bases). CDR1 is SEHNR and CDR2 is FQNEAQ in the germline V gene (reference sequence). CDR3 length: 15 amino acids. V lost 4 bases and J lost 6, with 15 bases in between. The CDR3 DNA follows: TGTGCCAGCAGCTCCCGAACAGGGAAGGATGAAAAACTGTTTTTT. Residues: CASSSRTGKDEKLFF.

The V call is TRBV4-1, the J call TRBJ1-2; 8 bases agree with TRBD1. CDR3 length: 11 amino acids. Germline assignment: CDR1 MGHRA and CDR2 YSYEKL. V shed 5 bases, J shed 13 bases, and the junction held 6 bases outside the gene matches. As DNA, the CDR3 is TGCGCCAGCAGCTCCCCCAGGGGGCCCACCTTC. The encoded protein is CASSSPRGPTF.

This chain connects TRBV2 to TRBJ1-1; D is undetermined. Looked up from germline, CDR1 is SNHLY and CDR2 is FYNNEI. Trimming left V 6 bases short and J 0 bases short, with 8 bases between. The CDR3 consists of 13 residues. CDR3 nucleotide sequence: TGTGCCAGCAGCCTTCCAATGAACACTGAAGCTTTCTTT. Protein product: CASSLPMNTEAFF.

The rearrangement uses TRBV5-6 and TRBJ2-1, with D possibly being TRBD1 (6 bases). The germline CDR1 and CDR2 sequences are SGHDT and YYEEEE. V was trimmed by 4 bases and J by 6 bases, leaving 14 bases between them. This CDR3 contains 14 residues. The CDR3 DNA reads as TGTGCCAGCAGCGAAACAGGGTTGGGCAATGAGCAGTTCTTC. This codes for CASSETGLGNEQFF.

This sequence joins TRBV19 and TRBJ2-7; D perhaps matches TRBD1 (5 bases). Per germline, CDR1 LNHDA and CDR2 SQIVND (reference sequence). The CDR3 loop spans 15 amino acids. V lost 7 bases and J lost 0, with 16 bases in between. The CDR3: CASTPNQGPSYEQYF. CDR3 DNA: TGTGCCAGTACCCCGAATCAGGGTCCCTCCTACGAGCAGTACTTC.

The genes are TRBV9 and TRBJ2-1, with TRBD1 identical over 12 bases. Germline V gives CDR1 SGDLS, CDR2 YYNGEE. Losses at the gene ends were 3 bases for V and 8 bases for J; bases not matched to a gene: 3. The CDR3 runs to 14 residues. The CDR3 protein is CASSAGQGADEQFF. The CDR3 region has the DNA TGTGCCAGCAGCGCGGGACAGGGGGCTGATGAGCAGTTCTTC.

CDR3: CASSTSAGATNEQFF. The CDR3 DNA reads TGTGCCAGCAGTACTTCAGCGGGAGCGACGAATGAGCAGTTCTTC. This chain connects TRBV28 to TRBJ2-1, with 8 bases aligning to TRBD2. Losses at the gene ends were 5 bases for V and 7 bases for J; bases not matched to a gene: 10. CDR3 length: 15 residues. Germline CDR1 reads MDHEN; CDR2 reads SYDVKM. The whole variable domain, filled in from reference TRBV28 and TRBJ2-1, reads DVKVTQSSRYLVKRTGEKVFLECVQDMDHENMFWYRQDPGLGLRLIYFSYDVKMKEKGDIPEGYSVSREKKERFSLILESASTNQTSMYLCASSTSAGATNEQFFGPGTRLTVL.

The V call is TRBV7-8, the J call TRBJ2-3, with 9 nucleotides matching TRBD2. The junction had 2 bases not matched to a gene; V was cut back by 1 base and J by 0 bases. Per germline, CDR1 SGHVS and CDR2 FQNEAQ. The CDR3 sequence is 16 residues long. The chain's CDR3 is CASSLVTSGSTDTQYF. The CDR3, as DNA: TGTGCCAGCAGCTTAGTAACTAGCGGGAGCACAGATACGCAGTATTTT.

In DNA, the CDR3 is TGTGCCAGTAGTTTGACAGGAAGGGTAGCTGGGGCCAACGTCCTGACTTTC. This translates into CASSLTGRVAGANVLTF. J is TRBJ2-6 and V is TRBV19, with D possibly TRBD1 on 6 matching bases. The length of the CDR3 is 17 residues. CDR1 is LNHDA, CDR2 SQIVND, per germline (reference sequence). V lost 5 bases and J 2 bases, leaving 16 bases between the germline ends.

CDR3 bases: TGTGCCAGCAGCCTAGGGACAGCGACAGCTAACTATGGCTACACCTTC. Translating it yields CASSLGTATANYGYTF. V is TRBV5-4 and J is TRBJ1-2, with 7 bases that match TRBD1. CDR3 size: 16 residues. V lost 4 bases and J lost 0; bases outside the gene matches: 9. The V gene's germline CDR1 is SGHNT and CDR2 YYREEE (reference sequence).

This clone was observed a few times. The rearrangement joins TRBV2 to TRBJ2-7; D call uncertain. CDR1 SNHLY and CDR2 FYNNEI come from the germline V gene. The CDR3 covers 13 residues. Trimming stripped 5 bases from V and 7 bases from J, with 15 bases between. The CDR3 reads CASSFRAPSEQYF. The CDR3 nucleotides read TGTGCCAGCAGTTTCCGGGCTCCGTCGGAGCAGTACTTC.

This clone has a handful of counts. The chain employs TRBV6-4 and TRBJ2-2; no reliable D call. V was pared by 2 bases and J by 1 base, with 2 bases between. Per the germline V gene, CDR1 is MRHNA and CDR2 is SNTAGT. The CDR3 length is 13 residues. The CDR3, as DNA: TGTGCCAGCAGTGACGGGAACACCGGGGAGCTGTTTTTT. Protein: CASSDGNTGELFF.

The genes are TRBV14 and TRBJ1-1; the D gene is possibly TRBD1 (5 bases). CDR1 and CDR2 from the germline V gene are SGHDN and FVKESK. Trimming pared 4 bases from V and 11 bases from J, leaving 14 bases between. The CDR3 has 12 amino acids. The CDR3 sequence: CASSPGGRGAFF. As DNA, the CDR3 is TGTGCCAGCAGCCCCGGGGGGAGGGGTGCTTTCTTT. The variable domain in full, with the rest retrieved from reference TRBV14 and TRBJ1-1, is EAGVTQFPSHSVIEKGQTVTLRCDPISGHDNLYWYRRVMGKEIKFLLHFVKESKQDESGMPNNRFLAERTGGTYSTLKVQPAELEDSGVYFCASSPGGRGAFFGQGTRLTVV.

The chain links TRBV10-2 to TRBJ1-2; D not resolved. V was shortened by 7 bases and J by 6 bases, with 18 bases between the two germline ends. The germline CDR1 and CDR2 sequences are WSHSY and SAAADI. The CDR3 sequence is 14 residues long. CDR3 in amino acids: CASTQDLTLDGYTF. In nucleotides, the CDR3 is TGCGCCAGCACCCAAGACTTAACCCTGGATGGCTACACCTTC.

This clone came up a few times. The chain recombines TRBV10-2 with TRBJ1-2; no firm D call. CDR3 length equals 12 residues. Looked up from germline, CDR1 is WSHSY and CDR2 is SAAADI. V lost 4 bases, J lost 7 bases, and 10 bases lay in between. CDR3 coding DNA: TGCGCCAGCAGTGCTACGGGCCTTGGCTACACCTTC. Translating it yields CASSATGLGYTF.

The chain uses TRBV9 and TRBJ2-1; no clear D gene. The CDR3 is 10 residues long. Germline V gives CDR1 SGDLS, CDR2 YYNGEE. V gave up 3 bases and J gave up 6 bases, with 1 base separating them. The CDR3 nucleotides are TGTGCCAGCAGCGGCAATGAGCAGTTCTTC. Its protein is CASSGNEQFF. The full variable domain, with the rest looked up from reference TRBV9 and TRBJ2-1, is DSGVTQTPKHLITATGQRVTLRCSPRSGDLSVYWYQQSLDQGLQFLIQYYNGEERAKGNILERFSAQQFPDLHSELNLSSLELGDSALYFCASSGNEQFFGPGTRLTVL.

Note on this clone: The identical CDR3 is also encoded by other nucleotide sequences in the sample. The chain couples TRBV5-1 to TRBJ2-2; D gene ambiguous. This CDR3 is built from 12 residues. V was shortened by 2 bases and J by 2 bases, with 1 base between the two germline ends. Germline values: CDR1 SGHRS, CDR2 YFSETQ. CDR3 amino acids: CASSFNTGELFF. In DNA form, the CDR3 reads TGCGCCAGCAGCTTTAACACCGGGGAGCTGTTTTTT.

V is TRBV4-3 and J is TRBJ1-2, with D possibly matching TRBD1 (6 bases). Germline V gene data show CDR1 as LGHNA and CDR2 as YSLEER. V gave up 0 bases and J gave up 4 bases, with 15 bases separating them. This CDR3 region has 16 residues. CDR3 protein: CASSQDTTGRGYGYTF. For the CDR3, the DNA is TGCGCCAGCAGCCAAGATACAACAGGGCGCGGCTATGGCTACACCTTC.

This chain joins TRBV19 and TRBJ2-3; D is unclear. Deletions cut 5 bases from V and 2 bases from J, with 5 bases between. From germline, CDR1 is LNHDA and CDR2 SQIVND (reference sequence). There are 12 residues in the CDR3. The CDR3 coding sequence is TGTGCCAGTAGTGCTTCCACAGATACGCAGTATTTT. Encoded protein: CASSASTDTQYF.

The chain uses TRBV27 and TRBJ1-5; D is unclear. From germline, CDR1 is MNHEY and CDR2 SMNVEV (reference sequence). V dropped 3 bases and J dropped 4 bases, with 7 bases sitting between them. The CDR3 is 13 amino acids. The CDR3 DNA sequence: TGTGCCAGCAGTTTTGCGAATAATCAGCCCCAGCATTTT. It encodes CASSFANNQPQHF.

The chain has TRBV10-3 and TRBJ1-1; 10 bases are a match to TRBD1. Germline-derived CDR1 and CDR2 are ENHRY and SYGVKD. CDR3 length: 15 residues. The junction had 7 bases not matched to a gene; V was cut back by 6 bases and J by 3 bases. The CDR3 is CAIRLRQGADTEAFF. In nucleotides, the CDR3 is TGTGCCATCAGACTGAGACAGGGGGCTGACACTGAAGCTTTCTTT.

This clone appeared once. CDR3 sequence reads: CSVEKGAAGYTF. CDR3 nucleotides: TGCAGCGTTGAAAAGGGGGCGGCTGGCTACACCTTC. The genes are TRBV29-1 and TRBJ1-2, with 7 positions matching TRBD1. This CDR3 contains 12 residues. The germline V gene has CDR1 SQVTM and CDR2 ANQGSEA. V gave up 2 bases and J gave up 7 bases; unmatched junction bases: 4.

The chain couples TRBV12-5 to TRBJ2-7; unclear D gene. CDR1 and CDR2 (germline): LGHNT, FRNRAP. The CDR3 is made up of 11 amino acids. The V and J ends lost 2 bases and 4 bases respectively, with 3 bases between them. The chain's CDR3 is CASGLIYEQYF. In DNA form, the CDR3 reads TGTGCTAGTGGTTTGATATACGAGCAGTACTTC.

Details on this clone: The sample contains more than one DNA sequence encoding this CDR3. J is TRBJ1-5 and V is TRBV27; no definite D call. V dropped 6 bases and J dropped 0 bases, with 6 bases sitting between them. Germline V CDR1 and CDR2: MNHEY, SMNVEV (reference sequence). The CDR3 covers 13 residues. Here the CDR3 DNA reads TGTGCCAGCAGACTGTATAGCAATCAGCCCCAGCATTTT. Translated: CASRLYSNQPQHF.